These 6 T cell receptor beta chains were sequenced from one sample in a study of blood T cell repertoires in COVID-19. TCRdb's copy holds only in-frame clones and misses some; the assay was immunoSEQ multiplex PCR. The table records about 230,000 clones, 81% of them present only once. The specimen sequenced was peripheral blood. These receptors originate from a woman older than 75 with acute or convalescent COVID-19.

As concerns this clone: Other nucleotide sequences from this sample produce the same CDR3. The V and J genes are TRBV28 and TRBJ2-7; D gene uncertain. The CDR3 contains 11 residues. Germline lookup yields CDR1 MDHEN and CDR2 SYDVKM. V was cut by 4 bases and J by 4 bases, with 5 bases left in between. CDR3 nucleotide sequence: TGTGCCAGCAGTTCTAGATACGAGCAGTACTTC. Amino acids: CASSSRYEQYF. The full variable domain, in which reference TRBV28 and TRBJ2-7 provide the parts outside the CDR3, is DVKVTQSSRYLVKRTGEKVFLECVQDMDHENMFWYRQDPGLGLRLIYFSYDVKMKEKGDIPEGYSVSREKKERFSLILESASTNQTSMYLCASSSRYEQYFGPGTRLTVT.

The gene calls are TRBV4-2 and TRBJ2-5; 10 positions agree with TRBD1. This CDR3 has 19 amino acids. Germline V gene sequence: CDR1 LGHNA, CDR2 YNFKEQ. Trimming took 0 bases from V and 1 from J; bases not matched to a gene: 11. CDR3 DNA sequence: TGTGCCAGCAGCCAAGACGGATTCCGGGACAGGGGACTCCAAGAGACCCAGTACTTC. It yields the protein CASSQDGFRDRGLQETQYF.

The chain employs TRBV3-1 (or the pseudogene TRBV3-2) and TRBJ2-5; TRBD2 matches 15 bases. Germline CDR1 LGHDT, CDR2 YNNKEL (reference sequence). This CDR3 has 18 residues. J lost 2 bases, V lost 0 bases, and 4 bases had no gene match. The CDR3 DNA reads as TGTGCCAGCAGCCAAGACAGGACTAGCGGGGGGGAGCAAGAGACCCAGTACTTC. Its protein is CASSQDRTSGGEQETQYF.

The rearrangement links TRBV10-3 to TRBJ2-2; perhaps TRBD1 as D (5 bases). The CDR3 runs to 14 residues. V dropped 6 bases and J dropped 1 base, with 9 bases sitting between them. Per germline, CDR1 ENHRY and CDR2 SYGVKD. The CDR3 region has the DNA TGTGCCATCAGAGGGGAAGGGAACACCGGGGAGCTGTTTTTT. It codes for CAIRGEGNTGELFF.

This clone has more than one count but fewer than ten. The rearrangement uses TRBV7-2 and TRBJ1-1; D gene ambiguous. The CDR3 is made up of 15 amino acids. The V end lost 3 bases, the J end lost 0 bases, and 11 bases lay between the germline ends. Looked up from germline, CDR1 is SGHTA and CDR2 is FQGNSA. CDR3 loop: CASSFRVNMNTEAFF. CDR3 bases: TGTGCCAGCAGCTTCCGAGTAAATATGAACACTGAAGCTTTCTTT.

This chain uses TRBV30 with TRBJ1-2; D perhaps matches TRBD1 (5 bases). The V and J ends lost 5 bases and 0 bases respectively, with 16 bases between them. CDR1 is GTSNPN and CDR2 is SVGIG in the germline V gene (reference sequence). The CDR3 has 15 amino acids. The CDR3 protein is CAWWPAKGANYGYTF. CDR3 in DNA: TGTGCCTGGTGGCCAGCCAAAGGGGCTAACTATGGCTACACCTTC. Looking up the rest from reference TRBV30 and TRBJ1-2 gives the full variable domain: SQTIHQWPATLVQPVGSPLSLECTVEGTSNPNLYWYRQAAGRGLQLLFYSVGIGQISSEVPQNLSASRPQDRQFILSSKKLLLSDSGFYLCAWWPAKGANYGYTFGSGTRLTVV.